The T cell receptor (beta chain) described here comes from a study of cytomegalovirus exposure and HLA in healthy donors (dated by TCRdb to 2017 to 2019). Notes on the research overall: An earlier analysis of several hundred of the donors reported about 250 Gb of sequence data and roughly 100 million unique TCR beta sequences from about 200 million T cells. Roughly 5 DR-DQ haplotypes were handled as single units for association and clustering, since linkage in the cohort was strong. To decide whether each TCR beta V gene segment behaved as functional or pseudogenic, an earlier analysis of some 600 of the donors relied on high-throughput TCR beta sequencing. Donor age, sex, ethnicity and CMV serostatus were compiled together with the repertoire data. All discovery cohort repertoires had been generated on a single sequencing platform. HLA typing covered class I and class II loci at four-digit resolution. A later genetic analysis used genome-wide SNP genotypes for about 60% of the roughly 670 donors, treating that subset as a discovery cohort. The number of typed donors differed by locus: about 620-640 for A, B, C, DRB1 and DQB1; roughly 510 for DQA1; about 600 for DPA1; and around 470 for DPB1. Besides the first cohort of hundreds of subjects, a separate validation cohort made up of 120 or so different subjects was used. The genetic ancestry cluster associated with self-reported Caucasian donors included 81% of the 350 to 500 genotyped donors. The study was designed to test whether signatures of past pathogen exposure could be identified by cataloging public T cell receptors. Among roughly 400 genotyped donors of the cohort, an average of around 250,000 unique TCR beta nucleotide sequences was sequenced per donor, of which about 19% were non-productive. Using immunosequencing, the study profiled T cell repertoires from around 680 subjects and related those repertoires to cytomegalovirus serostatus. Rather than drawing on any new phenotypic data, the later analysis identified candidate immune exposures from TCR beta sequences and the way those sequences occurred across donors. To predict cytomegalovirus infection status, the study combined high-throughput TCR immunosequencing, statistical association of individual TCRs with disease status, and machine learning. An early release covering about 600 HLA-typed donors comprised about 300 gigabases of sequencing data and 65 million to 100 million unique TCR sequences. A later analysis re-analyzed previously published TCR beta repertoires from about 730 donors and added high-resolution HLA genotyping to study TCR occurrence patterns. What the study reported, not specific to this receptor: In a later analysis, the rate of TCR association differed among HLA loci, with DRB1 alleles having the most associated TCRs and HLA-C alleles having the fewest. Specific HLA alleles were associated with over 15,000 TCR beta sequences at a false discovery rate of 0.05 in a later analysis. Cytomegalovirus status was reported to be diagnosed by the classifier with high specificity and sensitivity in both the original and validation cohorts. According to a later genetic analysis, donors in an Asian-associated ancestry cluster had fewer N-insertions in productive TCRs than the roughly 700-donor mean. When HLA alleles, especially DR and DQ, strongly co-occurred, TCR associations were difficult to assign to individual alleles. A later analysis reported that several top co-occurrence clusters appeared linked to parvovirus B19, influenza, CMV and Epstein-Barr virus. A further reported finding was that TCR beta sequences accurately predicted the HLA-A and HLA-B alleles for most subjects in the first cohort. Because the 87-base-pair reads could not distinguish some IMGT-functional V segments, including TRBV6-2 and TRBV6-3, those segments were excluded. Broadly in line with IMGT annotations, most TCR beta V segments showed up in productive rearrangements about 90% or about 30% of the time in an earlier analysis of approximately 640 of the donors. Across donors, most TCR sequences were observed very rarely, whereas some public TCRs were present in many individuals. Sequencing depth was assumed to be roughly uniform across donors in the presence/absence analyses, though that assumption may not hold. In the study, around 150 TCR beta chains were listed as associated with cytomegalovirus. Linkage disequilibrium might explain the correlated functional status among segregating V segments, but an unknown experimental factor could not be ruled out. A cluster of highly shared sequence variants was judged likely to represent a technical artifact of the sequencing pipeline. In vitro tests confirmed that a few of the cytomegalovirus-associated TCR beta chains recognize cytomegalovirus antigens. Because counts were too low, about 15 rarely observed V segments, including chromosome 9 orphons, were left out of the earlier analysis of several hundred of the donors. HLA typing was unavailable for some donors at each locus, so association tests used only the typed subset. A later analysis found that HLA-associated TCR beta chains were more clonally expanded and had lower generation probabilities than equally common non-associated chains. For the cohort, immune exposure information was limited to CMV serostatus. Most CMV-associated TCR beta chains appeared to be HLA-restricted in a later analysis, and the HLA associations seemed to be driven largely by CMV exposure. V-gene and J-gene trimming of TCR beta chains was associated with a missense DCLRE1C variant in a later genetic analysis, and the association was replicated in an independent cohort. According to the authors, the approach could potentially be generalized to other disease states and immunological phenotypes. This cohort had only TCR beta chains sequenced, and the lack of alpha or paired-chain data limited which features could be detected.

In total, roughly 670 healthy bone marrow donors made up the cohort. All cohort members were sampled while nominally healthy, although unrecorded immune exposures were likely present. The donor was CMV seronegative and was included in the group of a few hundred seronegative cohort members. A peripheral blood sample was provided by each donor, and peripheral blood mononuclear cells were used for TCR beta sequencing. The Qiagen DNeasy Blood Extraction Kit was used to extract genomic DNA from the blood cell samples. A remark on this clone: Its antigen target is currently unknown. The sample holds no much larger clone one base away, and base qualities are not on file.

The CDR3 spans 16 residues, from the cysteine through the phenylalanine. Only CDR3 DNA remains: 48 bases, in frame from the first base. Trimming leaves V shorter by 4 bases and J shorter by 5 bases, with the junction holding 9 bases beyond the gene matches. CDR1 SGHRS and CDR2 YFSETQ are derived from the germline V gene. The protocol used for the library was the immunoSEQ multiplex PCR assay. For the multiplex PCR, a mixture combining 60 forward primers for TCR Vbeta segments and 13 reverse primers for TCR Jbeta segments was used. A multiplex PCR assay on genomic DNA amplified the CDR3 region of rearranged TCR beta genes. The amplified TCR beta libraries were sequenced on the Illumina HiSeq System as 87-base-pair reads. For the original study's pipeline: A later analysis counted about 80 million unique TCR beta chains across the 500 to 850 repertoires, and about 10 million of these chains were shared by at least two donors. Raw reads were error-corrected and collapsed into unique sequences with a nearest-neighbor algorithm that merged closely related sequences to remove PCR and sequencing errors. Alignment of CDR3 sequences to IMGT reference sequences was used to assign V, D and J gene segments. For a sequence to be retained, a match of at least six nucleotides was required to both a V gene segment and a J gene segment. Rearrangements were called productive when the CDR3 lacked stop codons and stayed in frame with V and J; all others were non-productive. Following IMGT convention, CDR3 was defined as the stretch from the second conserved V-encoded cysteine up to the conserved J-encoded phenylalanine. The earlier analysis of 587 of the donors excluded sequences that lacked an unambiguous match to a single V gene segment. An earlier analysis of approximately 590 of the donors classified V segments as functional when productive rearrangements were above 56.7% and as segregating when the standard deviation between donors was above 5%. A statistical classification framework was developed to diagnose cytomegalovirus status using the catalog of TCR beta chain sequences. A later analysis assigned V and J genes by comparing TCR nucleotide sequences with IMGT/GENE-DB human TR gene sequences. Using the TCRdist pipeline, a later analysis assigned CDR3 sequences along with most-parsimonious VDJ recombination scenarios. In a later analysis, each TCR beta chain was defined by its CDR3 amino acid sequence together with its V-gene family, and reads without a unique V-gene family were excluded. In a later analysis, several hundred highly shared, low-generation-probability nucleotide sequences were removed to address suspected cross-contamination and a sequencing artifact. For each public chain, a later analysis derived a clonal expansion index from normalized ranks of inferred template counts within each repertoire. In a later analysis, generation probabilities were computed using a VDJ recombination model fitted to out-of-frame rearrangements, and the results were checked against IGoR. In a later analysis, TCR-TCR, TCR-HLA and TCR-CMV co-occurrence was scored with hypergeometric tests, and a repertoire-size bias correction was applied to TCR pairs. In a later analysis, false discovery rates were estimated by permuting HLA or CMV assignments 20 times. In a later analysis, co-occurring TCRs were grouped with DBSCAN, and TCRdist sequence similarity was added when clustering was performed within HLA-allele-positive subsets. Repertoires with fewer than 30,000 or more than 120,000 public chains, plus five repertoires with anomalous nucleotide sharing, were excluded from co-occurrence clustering. TCRdb mirrors the immuneACCESS table, restricted to in-frame sequences. Some clones are absent from its copies; in checked studies, under half trace to an unresolved V gene, and the reason for the others is unknown. D and trimming come from the DNA, and the V and J calls and clone size come from that table. This sample lists some 150,000 clones; about 75% were detected once. Around 4.7% of the sample is held by the ten biggest clonotypes.

This TCR came from a man between 60 and 75 years old in good health and CMV-seronegative. Sequencing input: PBMCs. The V and J genes are TRBV5-1 and TRBJ1-6, with TRBD1 matching 7 junction bases. The CDR3 in this case is CASSLLTGQNNSPLHF. The sequence in DNA is TGCGCCAGCAGCCTTTTGACAGGGCAAAATAATTCACCCCTCCACTTT.